This is a list of T cell receptor beta chains from one sample in a study of Ad26.COV2.S vaccination and SARS-CoV-2 variants. Measured with immunoSEQ multiplex PCR; TCRdb has only the in-frame clones, and not every one. Of about 350,000 clones listed, roughly 84% are singletons. The sample consisted of peripheral blood, taken in a trial of Ad26.COV2.S vaccine versus placebo. The receptors originated from a person aged 18 to 59 who received the Ad26.COV2.S COVID-19 vaccine or a placebo. The CDR3 runs from the conserved cysteine through the conserved F or W. D genes are given only for firm matches. Clone sizes are given selectively: once, few, many, or a class where the clone is expanded.

J: TRBJ2-1
D: .
V: TRBV20-1
size: many
CDR3: CSASSGRDYNEQFF
DNA: TGCAGTGCTAGTTCGGGCCGGGACTACAATGAGCAGTTCTTC

J: TRBJ1-1
D: TRBD1
V: TRBV2
size: .
CDR3: CASSIQPGQGPEAFF
DNA: TGTGCCAGCAGTATACAACCGGGACAGGGCCCTGAAGCTTTCTTT

J: TRBJ2-7
D: .
V: TRBV19
size: .
CDR3: CASSIALGPGGTIPYEQYF
DNA: TGTGCCAGTAGTATAGCCCTGGGCCCCGGGGGAACGATACCCTACGAGCAGTACTTC

J: TRBJ2-5
D: .
V: TRBV5-1
size: .
CDR3: CASSLAGKETQYF
DNA: TGCGCCAGCAGCTTGGCAGGGAAAGAGACCCAGTACTTC

J: TRBJ2-5
D: TRBD2
V: TRBV6-2/TRBV6-3
size: few
CDR3: CASSYGGLAETQYF
DNA: TGTGCCAGCAGTTACGGGGGACTAGCGGAGACCCAGTACTTC

J: TRBJ1-1
D: .
V: TRBV7-9
size: .
CDR3: CASSPRQTLDTEAFF
DNA: TGTGCCAGCAGCCCTAGGCAGACCCTGGACACTGAAGCTTTCTTT

J: TRBJ2-1
D: TRBD2
V: TRBV10-1
size: .
CDR3: CASSEVSGAYNEQFF
DNA: TGCGCCAGCAGTGAGGTTAGCGGGGCCTACAATGAGCAGTTCTTC

J: TRBJ1-1
D: .
V: TRBV18
size: once
CDR3: CASSLGVSGTEAFF
DNA: TGTGCCAGCTCACTAGGGGTTTCCGGAACTGAAGCTTTCTTT

J: TRBJ1-5
D: .
V: TRBV20-1
size: .
CDR3: CSASGRTDRQPQHF
DNA: TGCAGTGCTAGTGGACGGACCGATCGTCAGCCCCAGCATTTT

J: TRBJ2-2
D: .
V: TRBV19
size: .
CDR3: CASSPWGRADTGELFF
DNA: TGTGCCAGTAGCCCTTGGGGCAGGGCGGACACCGGGGAGCTGTTTTTT

J: TRBJ2-5
D: TRBD2
V: TRBV12-5
size: .
CDR3: CASGGTTGETQYF
DNA: TGTGCTAGTGGTGGGACTACGGGAGAGACCCAGTACTTC

J: TRBJ1-4
D: .
V: TRBV4-3
size: once
CDR3: CASSQVTARGDEKLFF
DNA: TGCGCCAGCAGCCAAGTGACTGCTCGGGGGGATGAAAAACTGTTTTTT

J: TRBJ2-4
D: .
V: TRBV20-1
size: .
CDR3: CSASGGFGKNIQYF
DNA: TGCAGTGCTAGTGGGGGTTTCGGCAAAAACATTCAGTACTTC

J: TRBJ2-3
D: .
V: TRBV28
size: .
CDR3: CASRLGGAADTQYF
DNA: TGTGCCAGCAGGCTGGGCGGGGCGGCAGATACGCAGTATTTT

J: TRBJ1-1
D: .
V: TRBV7-8
size: .
CDR3: CASSPGLDREAFF
DNA: TGTGCCAGCAGCCCGGGGTTAGACAGGGAAGCTTTCTTT

J: TRBJ2-7
D: .
V: TRBV7-2
size: .
CDR3: CASSLGVRYEQYF
DNA: TGTGCCAGCAGCTTAGGAGTTCGCTACGAGCAGTACTTC

J: TRBJ1-2
D: TRBD1
V: TRBV7-8
size: few
CDR3: CASSYRDRYNGYTF
DNA: TGTGCCAGCAGCTACCGGGACAGGTACAATGGCTACACCTTC

J: TRBJ1-1
D: .
V: TRBV15
size: .
CDR3: CATSRDLGSEAFF
DNA: TGTGCCACCAGCAGAGATTTGGGTTCTGAAGCTTTCTTT

J: TRBJ1-5
D: .
V: TRBV20-1
size: few
CDR3: CSASQGYSNQPQHF
DNA: TGCAGTGCTAGTCAGGGCTATAGCAATCAGCCCCAGCATTTT

J: TRBJ2-7
D: .
V: TRBV30
size: .
CDR3: CAWSPRVGEQYF
DNA: TGTGCCTGGAGTCCCAGGGTCGGCGAGCAGTACTTC

J: TRBJ2-7
D: .
V: TRBV18
size: .
CDR3: CASSPQSSASYEQYF
DNA: TGTGCCAGCTCACCACAGTCTAGCGCCTCCTACGAGCAGTACTTC

J: TRBJ1-2
D: .
V: TRBV11-2
size: .
CDR3: CASSLETSPNYGYTF
DNA: TGTGCCAGCAGCTTAGAAACCTCCCCTAACTATGGCTACACCTTC

J: TRBJ1-5
D: .
V: TRBV19
size: .
CDR3: CASRGGTMSNQPQHF
DNA: TGTGCCAGCCGAGGGGGGACGATGAGCAATCAGCCCCAGCATTTT

J: TRBJ1-5
D: TRBD1
V: TRBV7-2
size: .
CDR3: CASSFDRGGINQPQHF
DNA: TGTGCCAGCAGCTTCGACAGGGGAGGAATAAATCAGCCCCAGCATTTT

J: TRBJ2-3
D: .
V: TRBV7-8
size: .
CDR3: CASSLGGTSTDTQYF
DNA: TGTGCCAGCAGCTTAGGGGGAACTAGCACAGATACGCAGTATTTT

J: TRBJ2-7
D: TRBD1
V: TRBV11-3
size: .
CDR3: CASSPTGGSYEQYF
DNA: TGTGCCAGCAGCCCGACAGGGGGGAGCTACGAGCAGTACTTC

J: TRBJ2-7
D: .
V: TRBV7-2
size: .
CDR3: CASSLGLALQEQYF
DNA: TGTGCCAGCAGCTTAGGCTTAGCTCTACAAGAGCAGTACTTC

J: TRBJ2-7
D: TRBD1
V: TRBV2
size: .
CDR3: CASGTGALSYEQYF
DNA: TGTGCCAGTGGGACAGGCGCCCTCTCCTACGAGCAGTACTTC

J: TRBJ2-2
D: .
V: TRBV5-1
size: .
CDR3: CASIPLGPANTGELFF
DNA: TGCGCCAGCATTCCGTTAGGTCCAGCGAACACCGGGGAGCTGTTTTTT

J: TRBJ1-2
D: .
V: TRBV27
size: .
CDR3: CASSPAGEGTYYGYTF
DNA: TGTGCCAGCAGTCCGGCCGGGGAGGGCACTTACTATGGCTACACCTTC

J: TRBJ1-1
D: .
V: TRBV9
size: .
CDR3: CASSSTGTEAFF
DNA: TGTGCCAGCAGCTCCACGGGTACTGAAGCTTTCTTT

J: TRBJ1-6
D: .
V: TRBV10-3
size: .
CDR3: CAIRDSYNSPLHF
DNA: TGTGCCATCAGGGACAGCTATAATTCACCCCTCCACTTT

J: TRBJ2-2
D: .
V: TRBV9
size: .
CDR3: CASSDGTWNTGELFF
DNA: TGTGCCAGCAGCGACGGGACTTGGAACACCGGGGAGCTGTTTTTT

J: TRBJ2-1
D: TRBD2
V: TRBV2
size: .
CDR3: CASTGRLAGLDEQFF
DNA: TGTGCCAGCACTGGCCGACTAGCGGGGTTAGATGAGCAGTTCTTC

J: TRBJ2-2
D: .
V: TRBV28
size: .
CDR3: CASSLLSRVAGELFF
DNA: TGTGCCAGCAGTTTGCTCAGCAGGGTGGCCGGGGAGCTGTTTTTT

J: TRBJ2-6
D: .
V: TRBV6-5
size: once
CDR3: CASSSKESSGANVLTF
DNA: TGTGCCAGCAGTTCCAAGGAAAGCTCTGGGGCCAACGTCCTGACTTTC

J: TRBJ1-1
D: .
V: TRBV5-6
size: .
CDR3: CASSLAQFTEAFF
DNA: TGTGCCAGCAGCTTGGCACAGTTCACTGAAGCTTTCTTT

J: TRBJ2-5
D: .
V: TRBV7-8
size: .
CDR3: CASSLALGTRETQYF
DNA: TGTGCCAGCAGCTTAGCTTTGGGGACGAGGGAGACCCAGTACTTC

J: TRBJ2-7
D: .
V: TRBV10-2
size: once
CDR3: CASRDTSSYEQYF
DNA: TGCGCCAGTCGGGACACCAGCTCCTACGAGCAGTACTTC

J: TRBJ1-2
D: .
V: TRBV4-1
size: .
CDR3: CASSQGLQLQFYGYTF
DNA: TGCGCCAGCAGCCAAGGGCTCCAGCTTCAATTTTATGGCTACACCTTC

J: TRBJ2-3
D: TRBD2
V: TRBV7-7
size: .
CDR3: CASSLVRVQRGVTDTQYF
DNA: TGTGCTAGCAGCTTAGTACGGGTACAGCGGGGGGTTACAGATACGCAGTATTTT

J: TRBJ2-1
D: TRBD2
V: TRBV10-3
size: .
CDR3: CAISFQREGINEQFF
DNA: TGTGCCATCAGTTTCCAGCGGGAGGGCATAAATGAGCAGTTCTTC

J: TRBJ2-3
D: .
V: TRBV9
size: .
CDR3: CASSVGNLGVVDTQYF
DNA: TGTGCCAGCAGCGTAGGTAACTTAGGGGTGGTAGATACGCAGTATTTT

J: TRBJ1-3
D: .
V: TRBV7-9
size: .
CDR3: CASSLGIPSGNTIYF
DNA: TGTGCCAGCAGCTTAGGGATACCCTCTGGAAACACCATATATTTT